This record covers a single TCR beta chain. What it recognizes is unknown. The ends were cut back, 2 bases at V and 5 bases at J, with 7 bases in the middle. This CDR3 spans 12 amino acids. Per the germline V gene, CDR1 is SGHRS and CDR2 is YFSETQ. Patients were ruled out by autoimmune disease history or systemic immunosuppression. The sample comes from a study of OX40 agonist ivuxolimab in advanced cancers. Study background: Dose-escalation patients' cancers were hepatocellular carcinoma, melanoma, renal cell or head and neck cancer. Mean age approximately 55 years, range 23 to 79; 82.7% male. Study findings and constraints: Expanded clones were, on average, more numerous in CD8+ T cells than in CD4+.

Generated by immunoSEQ multiplex PCR, the TCRdb table keeps only in-frame clones and is missing some. Of more than 55,000 clones listed, 70% to 90% were seen once; the top ten hold roughly 8%. This TCR came from an adult with an advanced solid tumor such as melanoma, head and neck, liver or kidney cancer. Here the sequenced sample was CD4+ or CD8+ T cells sorted from blood, taken in a trial of the OX40 agonist ivuxolimab. The J gene is TRBJ1-1, the V gene TRBV5-1; no clear D gene. This CDR3 is CASSLEGTEAFF. CDR3 DNA sequence: TGCGCCAGCAGCTTAGAGGGAACTGAAGCTTTCTTT. The full variable domain, completed using reference TRBV5-1 and TRBJ1-1, is KAGVTQTPRYLIKTRGQQVTLSCSPISGHRSVSWYQQTPGQGLQFLFEYFSETQRNKGNFPGRFSGRQFSNSRSEMNVSTLELGDSALYLCASSLEGTEAFFGQGTRLTVV.